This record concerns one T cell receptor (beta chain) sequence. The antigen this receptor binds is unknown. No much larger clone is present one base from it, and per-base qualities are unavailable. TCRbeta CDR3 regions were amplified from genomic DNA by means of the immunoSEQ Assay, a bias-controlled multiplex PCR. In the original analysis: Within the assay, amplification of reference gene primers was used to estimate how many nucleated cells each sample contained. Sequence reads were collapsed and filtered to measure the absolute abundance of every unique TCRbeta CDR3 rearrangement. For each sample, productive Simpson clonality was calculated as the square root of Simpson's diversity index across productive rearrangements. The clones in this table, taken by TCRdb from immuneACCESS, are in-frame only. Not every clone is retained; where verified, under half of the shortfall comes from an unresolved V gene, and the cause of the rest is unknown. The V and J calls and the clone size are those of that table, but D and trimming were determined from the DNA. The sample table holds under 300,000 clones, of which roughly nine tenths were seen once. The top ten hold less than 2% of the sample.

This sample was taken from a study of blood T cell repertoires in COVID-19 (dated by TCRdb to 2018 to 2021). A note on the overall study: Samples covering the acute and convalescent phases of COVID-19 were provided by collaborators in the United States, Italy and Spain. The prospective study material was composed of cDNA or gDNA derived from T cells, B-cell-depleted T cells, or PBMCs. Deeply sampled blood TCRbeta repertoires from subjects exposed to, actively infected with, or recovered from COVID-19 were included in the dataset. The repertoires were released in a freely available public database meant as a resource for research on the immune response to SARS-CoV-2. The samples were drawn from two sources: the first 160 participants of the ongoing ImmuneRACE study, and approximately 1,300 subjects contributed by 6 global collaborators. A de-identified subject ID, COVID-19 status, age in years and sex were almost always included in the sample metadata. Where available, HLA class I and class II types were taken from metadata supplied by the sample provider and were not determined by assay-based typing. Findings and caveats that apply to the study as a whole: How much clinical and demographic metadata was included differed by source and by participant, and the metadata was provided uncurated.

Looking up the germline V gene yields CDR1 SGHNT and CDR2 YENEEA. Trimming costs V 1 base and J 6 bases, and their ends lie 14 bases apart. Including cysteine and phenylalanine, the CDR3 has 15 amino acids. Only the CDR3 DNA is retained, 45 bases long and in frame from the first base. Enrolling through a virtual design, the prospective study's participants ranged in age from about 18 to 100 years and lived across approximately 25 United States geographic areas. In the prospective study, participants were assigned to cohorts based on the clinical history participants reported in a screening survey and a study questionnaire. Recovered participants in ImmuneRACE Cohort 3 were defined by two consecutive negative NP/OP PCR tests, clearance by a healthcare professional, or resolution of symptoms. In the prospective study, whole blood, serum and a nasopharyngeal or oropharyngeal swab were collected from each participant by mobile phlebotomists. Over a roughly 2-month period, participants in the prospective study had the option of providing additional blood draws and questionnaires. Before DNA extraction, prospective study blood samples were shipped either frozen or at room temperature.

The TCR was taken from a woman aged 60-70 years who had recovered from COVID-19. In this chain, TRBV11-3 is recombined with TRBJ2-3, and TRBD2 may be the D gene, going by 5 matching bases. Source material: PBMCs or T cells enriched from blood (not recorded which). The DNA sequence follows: TGTGCCAGCAGCTTAGGGAGTCCGACGGGGGATACGCAGTATTTT. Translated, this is CASSLGSPTGDTQYF.